This entry describes one TCR beta chain. The target antigen is unknown. The data were taken from a study of siplizumab effects on memory and regulatory T cells. Regarding the study as a whole: A major contribution to the alloresponse seemed to be made by naive T cells, which seemed more diverse than memory cells.

V was pared by 6 bases and J by 4 bases, with 15 bases between. The germline CDR1 and CDR2 sequences are SNHLY and FYNNEI. The CDR3 has 15 amino acids. Profiling relied on immunoSEQ multiplex PCR, and the TCRdb table lists in-frame clones only, not all of them. This sample has just over 50,000 clones, with 95% to 97% found just once. The TCR sequence derives from a human donor in good health. The V gene is TRBV2, the J gene TRBJ1-4; the D gene is possibly TRBD1 (6 bases). The sample consisted of naive CD4+ T cells sorted from blood. The CDR3 spells CASRTGGLRNEKLFF. The CDR3 bases are TGTGCCAGCAGGACCGGGGGGCTACGTAATGAAAAACTGTTTTTT.